Each of the 13 T cell receptor beta chains below was sequenced from the same sample in a study of T-cell memory formation after mild COVID-19. TCRdb reanalysed the 5' RACE reads using MiXCR and keeps one entry per CDR3 protein. The data hold 300,000 to 350,000 distinct CDR3 sequences, with roughly 13% observed a single time. Input material: PBMCs or a T cell subset sorted from them (not recorded which). All receptors come from a young man who had mild COVID-19 (a few samples of this study predate the infection). Cell type and time point are not known.

The table lists this clonotype with a count of one. The V and J genes are TRBV7-9 and TRBJ2-3; TRBD1 matches at 7 bases. CDR1 and CDR2 from the germline V gene are SEHNR and FQNEAQ (reference sequence). The trim removed 4 bases at V and 10 bases at J, leaving 11 bases unmatched. This CDR3 has 14 amino acids. CDR3 coding DNA: TGTGCCAGCAGCTACGCAGGGGGTCTCGGGGCGCAGTATTTT. Translation: CASSYAGGLGAQYF.

This clonotype was seen many times. The chain recombines TRBV20-1 with TRBJ2-1; 12 bases line up with TRBD2. CDR3 size: 16 residues. The V gene's germline CDR1 is DFQATT and CDR2 SNEGSKA (reference sequence). V was clipped by 1 base and J by 0 bases; unmatched bases: 1. CDR3 sequence (DNA): TGCAGTGCTAGAGGACTAGCGGGGGACTCCTACAATGAGCAGTTCTTC. It codes for CSARGLAGDSYNEQFF.

The genes are TRBV12-3 or TRBV12-4 and TRBJ2-1, with 16 bases lining up with TRBD2. CDR3 length: 15 amino acids. V lost 6 bases to trimming and J lost 7 bases; unmatched junction nucleotides: 3. The CDR3 loop reads CASSWGLAGGNEQFF. DNA for the CDR3: TGTGCCAGCAGCTGGGGACTAGCGGGGGGGAATGAGCAGTTCTTC.

The chain employs TRBV10-3 and TRBJ2-5; D possibly matches TRBD1 or TRBD2 (5 bases each). V lost 5 bases to trimming and J lost 1 base, with 14 bases between them. In germline, CDR1 is ENHRY, CDR2 SYGVKD. This CDR3 contains 15 residues. The CDR3 is CAISLRGNFQETQYF. In DNA form, the CDR3 reads TGTGCCATCAGTTTACGGGGCAACTTCCAAGAGACCCAGTACTTC.

The table lists this clonotype with a few counts. The chain joins TRBV6-2 or TRBV6-3 to TRBJ2-7, with D possibly TRBD1 on 5 matching bases. The germline V gene encodes CDR1 MNHEY and CDR2 SVGEGT. The CDR3 loop spans 12 amino acids. V lost 4 bases, J lost 6 bases, and 10 bases lay in between. CDR3 residues: CASSSTVPEQYF. The CDR3 nucleotides are TGTGCCAGCAGTTCGACAGTTCCCGAGCAGTACTTC.

This chain uses TRBV7-9 with TRBJ1-4; a possible D gene is TRBD1 (5 bases). Germline lookup yields CDR1 SEHNR and CDR2 FQNEAQ (reference sequence). This CDR3 region has 13 residues. V was pared by 5 bases and J by 4 bases, with 8 bases between. The CDR3 spells CASSQTVNEKLFF. The CDR3 DNA sequence: TGTGCCAGCAGCCAGACAGTTAATGAAAAACTGTTTTTT.

This clonotype was seen a handful of times. The V gene is TRBV7-3, the J gene TRBJ1-2; 7 nucleotides line up with TRBD1. The CDR3 covers 11 residues. Germline CDR1 and CDR2: SGHTA and FQGTGA. The trim removed 5 bases at V and 11 bases at J, leaving 5 bases unmatched. CDR3 coding DNA: TGTGCCAGCAGCGCACAGGGGTCGTACACCTTC. It specifies CASSAQGSYTF.

Ten or more counts support this clonotype. J is TRBJ2-5 and V is TRBV5-4, with 9 positions matching TRBD1. The CDR3 has 14 amino acids. The ends lost 2 bases at V and 5 bases at J; junction bases unmatched: 4. Germline V gives CDR1 SGHNT, CDR2 YYREEE (reference sequence). The CDR3 protein is CASSLQGALETQYF. CDR3 DNA: TGTGCCAGCAGCTTACAGGGGGCGCTGGAGACCCAGTACTTC.

CDR3 in DNA: TGTGCCAGTAGTATCGGTGTCGGGAACGAGCAGTACTTC. Its translation is CASSIGVGNEQYF. The chain carries TRBV19 and TRBJ2-7, with D possibly matching TRBD2 (5 bases). The CDR3 is 13 residues long. Germline V gene sequence: CDR1 LNHDA, CDR2 SQIVND (reference sequence). The V end was cut by 3 bases, the J end by 5 bases, with 11 bases between.

This chain links TRBV7-2 with TRBJ1-1; D remains unclear. Germline values: CDR1 SGHTA, CDR2 FQGNSA. CDR3 size: 10 residues. Trimming shortened V by 11 bases and J by 11 bases, and 15 bases separated the two germline ends. The CDR3 bases are TGTGCCTCGAGCAGGAGGGAGGCTTTCTTT. It is translated as CASSRREAFF.

This chain uses TRBV12-3 or TRBV12-4 with TRBJ2-2; D uncertain. V gave up 3 bases and J gave up 5 bases, with 13 bases separating them. This CDR3 comprises 15 residues. The CDR3 DNA sequence: TGTGCCAGCAGTTTCTTTGGTGGTGGGACCGGGGAGCTGTTTTTT. Translating it yields CASSFFGGGTGELFF.

This clonotype was observed at least ten times. The V call is TRBV12-3 or TRBV12-4, the J call TRBJ2-3, with D perhaps TRBD1 or TRBD2 (5 bases each). V lost 7 bases to trimming and J lost 6 bases, with 8 bases between them. This CDR3 spans 11 amino acids. The CDR3 protein is CASTWGDTQYF. CDR3 nucleotide sequence: TGTGCCAGCACCTGGGGGGATACGCAGTATTTT.

The V and J genes are TRBV6-5 and TRBJ2-3, with TRBD2 matching over 8 bases. Looked up from germline, CDR1 is MNHEY and CDR2 is SVGAGI. The CDR3 totals 15 residues. J was trimmed by 1 base and V by 6 bases; bases with no gene match: 6. In DNA form, the CDR3 reads TGTGCCAGCAGATTACTAGCGGAAGGCACAGATACGCAGTATTTT. Its protein is CASRLLAEGTDTQYF.